The clone carrying this T cell receptor beta chain was seen repeatedly, ten times or more. Its target is not known. TCRdb recomputed calls from the reads with MiXCR, one row per CDR3 protein. This table has fewer than 1,000,000 distinct CDR3 sequences, 30% to 40% appearing once. This specimen comes from a study of T cell repertoires in cytomegalovirus infection. The junction had 7 bases not matched to a gene; V was cut back by 5 bases and J by 6 bases. This CDR3 is 14 amino acids long. Germline CDR1 SGHVS, CDR2 FQNEAQ. This TCR came from a human donor in good health (CMV status not recorded). Some clones in this sample may be carry-over from other donors' samples. V usage is TRBV7-8 and J usage is TRBJ1-3; TRBD1 matches 7 bases. The source material was cultured CD8+ T cells from PBMCs, sampled from culture after CMV antigen stimulation. CDR3 nucleotide sequence: TGTGCCAGCAGCCACACAGGGGCTGAAAACACCATATATTTT. Its translation is CASSHTGAENTIYF.